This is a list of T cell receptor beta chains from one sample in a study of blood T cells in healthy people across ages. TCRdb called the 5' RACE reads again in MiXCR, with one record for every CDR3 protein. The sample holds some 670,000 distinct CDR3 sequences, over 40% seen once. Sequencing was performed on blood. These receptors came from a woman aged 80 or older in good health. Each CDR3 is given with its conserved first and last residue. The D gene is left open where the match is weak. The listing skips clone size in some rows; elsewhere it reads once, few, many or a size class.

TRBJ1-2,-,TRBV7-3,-,CASSAGSGTLNYGYTF,TGTGCCAGCAGCGCCGGGTCAGGCACACTCAACTATGGCTACACCTTC
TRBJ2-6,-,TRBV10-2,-,CASLPVSGANVLTF,TGCGCCAGCCTCCCCGTCTCTGGGGCCAACGTCCTGACTTTC
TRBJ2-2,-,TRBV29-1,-,CSVEGGNTGELFF,TGCAGCGTTGAAGGAGGGAACACCGGGGAGCTGTTTTTT
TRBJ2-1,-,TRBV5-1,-,CASSVALAYEQFF,TGCGCCAGCAGCGTGGCCCTAGCCTATGAGCAGTTCTTC
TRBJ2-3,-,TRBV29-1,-,CSVARQIGTDTQYF,TGCAGCGTTGCTCGTCAGATTGGCACAGATACGCAGTATTTT
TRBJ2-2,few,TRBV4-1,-,CASSPGLHTGELFF,TGCGCCAGCAGCCCGGGTTTGCACACCGGGGAGCTGTTTTTT
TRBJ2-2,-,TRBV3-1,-,CASMRAEGNTGELFF,TGTGCCAGCATGCGTGCAGAGGGTAACACCGGGGAGCTGTTTTTT
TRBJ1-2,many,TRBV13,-,CASSFTGSNYGYTF,TGTGCCAGCAGCTTTACCGGTTCTAACTATGGCTACACCTTC
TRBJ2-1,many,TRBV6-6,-,CASRLLNEQFF,TGTGCCAGCAGGCTTCTCAATGAGCAGTTCTTC
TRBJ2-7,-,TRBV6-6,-,CASTDLNEQYF,TGTGCCAGCACGGATCTTAACGAGCAGTACTTC
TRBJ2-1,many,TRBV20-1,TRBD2,CSAPEPRTSGGASYNEQFF,TGCAGTGCTCCTGAACCGCGGACTAGCGGGGGGGCCTCCTACAATGAGCAGTTCTTC
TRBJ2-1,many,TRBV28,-,CASSSNREWWDHLFYNEQFF,TGTGCCAGCAGTTCCAACCGGGAGTGGTGGGACCATCTCTTCTACAATGAGCAGTTCTTC
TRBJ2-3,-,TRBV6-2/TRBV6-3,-,CANSPRSTDTQYF,TGTGCCAACAGTCCGCGAAGCACAGATACGCAGTATTTT
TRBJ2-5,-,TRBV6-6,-,CVSSYDSSQGVQYF,TGTGTCAGCAGTTACGATAGTAGCCAGGGCGTGCAGTACTTC
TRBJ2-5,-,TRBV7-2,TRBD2,CASSPYGGEQYF,TGTGCCAGCAGCCCCTACGGGGGGGAGCAGTACTTC
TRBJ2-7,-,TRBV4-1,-,CASKERTSYNEQYF,TGCGCCAGCAAGGAGCGTACGTCCTACAATGAGCAGTACTTC
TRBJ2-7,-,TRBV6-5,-,CATTSGRPFSYEQYF,TGTGCCACTACCTCGGGGCGGCCCTTCTCCTACGAGCAGTACTTC
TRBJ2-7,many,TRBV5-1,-,CASTGEGVRGEQYF,TGCGCCAGCACTGGGGAAGGGGTAAGGGGCGAGCAGTACTTC
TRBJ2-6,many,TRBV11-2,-,CASSPPFGDSSGANVLTF,TGTGCCAGCAGCCCCCCTTTTGGTGACAGCTCTGGGGCCAACGTCCTGACTTTC
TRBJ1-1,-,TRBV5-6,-,CASSLVRGPTEAFF,TGTGCCAGCAGCTTGGTAAGGGGTCCGACTGAAGCTTTCTTT
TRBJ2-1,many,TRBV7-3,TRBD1,CASSLTGYNEQFF,TGCGCCAGCAGCTTGACAGGGTACAATGAGCAGTTCTTC
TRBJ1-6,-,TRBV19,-,CASTSAGSPVEPLHF,TGTGCCAGTACCAGCGCAGGGTCTCCGGTCGAACCCCTCCACTTT
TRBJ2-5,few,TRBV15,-,CATSRDLKGRKTQYF,TGTGCCACCAGCAGAGATTTGAAGGGAAGGAAGACCCAGTACTTC